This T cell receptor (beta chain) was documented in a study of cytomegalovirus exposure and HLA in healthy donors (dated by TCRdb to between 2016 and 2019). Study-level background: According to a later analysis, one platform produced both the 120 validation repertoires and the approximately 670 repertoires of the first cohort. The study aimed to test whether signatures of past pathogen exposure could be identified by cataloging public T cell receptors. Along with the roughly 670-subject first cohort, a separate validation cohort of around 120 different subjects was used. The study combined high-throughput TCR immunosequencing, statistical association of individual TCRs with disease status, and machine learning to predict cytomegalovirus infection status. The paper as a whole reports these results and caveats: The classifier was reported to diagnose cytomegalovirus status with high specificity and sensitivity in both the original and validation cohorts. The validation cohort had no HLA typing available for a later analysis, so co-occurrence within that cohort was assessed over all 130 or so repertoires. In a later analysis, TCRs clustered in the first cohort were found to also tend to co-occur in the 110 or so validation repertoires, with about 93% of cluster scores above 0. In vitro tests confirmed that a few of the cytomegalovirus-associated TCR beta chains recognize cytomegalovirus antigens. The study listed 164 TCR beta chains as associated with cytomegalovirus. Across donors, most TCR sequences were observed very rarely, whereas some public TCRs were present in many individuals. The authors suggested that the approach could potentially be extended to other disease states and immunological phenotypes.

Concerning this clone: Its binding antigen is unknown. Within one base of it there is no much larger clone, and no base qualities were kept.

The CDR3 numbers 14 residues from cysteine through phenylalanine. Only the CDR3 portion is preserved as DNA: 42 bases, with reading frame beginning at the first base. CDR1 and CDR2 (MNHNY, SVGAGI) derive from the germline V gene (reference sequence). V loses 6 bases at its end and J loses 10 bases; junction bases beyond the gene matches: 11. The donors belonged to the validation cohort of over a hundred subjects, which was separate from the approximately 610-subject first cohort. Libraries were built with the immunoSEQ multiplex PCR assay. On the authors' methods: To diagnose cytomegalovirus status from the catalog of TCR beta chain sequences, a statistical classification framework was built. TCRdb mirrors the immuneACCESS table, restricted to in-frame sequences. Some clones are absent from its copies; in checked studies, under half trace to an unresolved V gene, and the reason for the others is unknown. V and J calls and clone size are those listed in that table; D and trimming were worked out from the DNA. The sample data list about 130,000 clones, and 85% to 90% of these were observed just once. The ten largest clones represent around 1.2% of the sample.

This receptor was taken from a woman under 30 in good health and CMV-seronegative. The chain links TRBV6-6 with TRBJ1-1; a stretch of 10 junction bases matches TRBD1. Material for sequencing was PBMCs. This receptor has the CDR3 CASSLNTGTGVAFF. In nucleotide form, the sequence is TGTGCCAGCAGCCTAAACACCGGGACAGGGGTAGCTTTCTTT.